The clone carrying this T cell receptor (beta chain) has a handful of counts. Its specificity is unknown. For TCRbeta, the library was prepared with unique molecular identifiers. MiXCR, run by TCRdb on the PCR reads, gives a single entry per CDR3 protein. The sample includes about 900,000 distinct CDR3 sequences, 25% to 30% seen only once; the top ten take over 25%. Germline V gene data show CDR1 as MGHRA and CDR2 as YSYEKL. V was trimmed by 1 base and J by 0 bases, leaving 10 bases between them. The length of the CDR3 is 15 residues. The data are from a study of T-cell reconstitution after alpha-beta-depleted transplantation in children. Regarding the study as a whole: Several hundred graft clones that had expanded were reportedly the source of alpha-beta T cells about two months after transplant. T-cell counts and diversity at one year post-transplant came mainly from newly produced T cells. For some patients, TCRbeta diversity was high at day 60 because of recipient T cells and thymic progenitors that survived.

The sample here was PBMCs, mostly from graft donor cells, taken 360 days after TCRalphabeta/CD19-depleted stem cell transplant. The TCR originated in a boy less than two years old who had a stem cell transplant for SCID, so the T cells may come from the graft donor. The rearrangement links TRBV4-1 to TRBJ2-7, with D possibly TRBD2 on 5 matching bases. The DNA of the CDR3 is TGCGCCAGCAGCCAAGGGCTAGCTATCTCCTACGAGCAGTACTTC. Translation: CASSQGLAISYEQYF.